The 27 T cell receptor beta chains below come from one sample, sequenced in a study of blood T cell repertoires in COVID-19. Clones were sequenced by immunoSEQ multiplex PCR, and TCRdb holds only the in-frame ones, with some missing. The table shows some 100,000 clones, with roughly four fifths occurring only once. Material for sequencing was peripheral blood. Source of these receptors: a human donor in a cohort sampled during active COVID-19.

The rearrangement joins TRBV28 to TRBJ1-1, with D perhaps matching TRBD1 (5 bases). Trimming stripped 6 bases from V and 4 bases from J, with 15 bases between. Germline CDR1 MDHEN, CDR2 SYDVKM. CDR3 length: 14 amino acids. Here the CDR3 DNA reads TGTGCCAGCAGCGAATACTCTAGGGGCACTGAAGCTTTCTTT. It specifies CASSEYSRGTEAFF.

In nucleotides, the CDR3 is TGTGCCAGCACCCCGGGACAGGGCGGTTACGAGCAGTACTTC. It yields the protein CASTPGQGGYEQYF. The V gene is TRBV6-5, the J gene TRBJ2-7; 9 bases are a match to TRBD1. Germline values: CDR1 MNHEY, CDR2 SVGAGI. V trimming: 7 bases; J trimming: 4 bases; junction bases outside the gene matches: 8. The CDR3 is made up of 14 amino acids.

This sequence joins TRBV18 and TRBJ2-2; TRBD2 aligns across 11 bases. Germline loops: CDR1 KGHSH, CDR2 LQKENI. V lost 2 bases, J lost 1 base, and 3 bases stayed unmatched. This CDR3 has 17 residues. The CDR3 loop is CASSPTGTSGNTGELFF. Here the CDR3 DNA reads TGTGCCAGCTCACCAACAGGGACTAGCGGGAACACCGGGGAGCTGTTTTTT.

This clone showed up just once. This chain's CDR3 is CASSLTPGGREKLFF. In nucleotides, the CDR3 is TGTGCCAGCAGCTTGACCCCAGGGGGTCGCGAAAAACTGTTTTTT. The genes are TRBV5-6 and TRBJ1-4; 7 bases are shared with TRBD1. Looked up from germline, CDR1 is SGHDT and CDR2 is YYEEEE. Unmatched junction bases numbered 8, after V lost 1 base and J lost 8 bases. The CDR3 contains 15 residues.

The chain recombines TRBV6-5 with TRBJ1-2, with a possible D match to TRBD1 (5 bases). CDR3 length: 13 amino acids. The V gene's germline CDR1 is MNHEY and CDR2 SVGAGI. V was trimmed by 5 bases and J by 2 bases, leaving 9 bases between them. The CDR3 region is CASSPRGNYGYTF. CDR3 coding DNA: TGTGCCAGCAGTCCTCGGGGGAACTATGGCTACACCTTC.

V is TRBV6-1 and J is TRBJ1-2; TRBD1 matches at 10 bases. V shed 1 base and J 7 bases; nucleotides not matched to a gene: 3. Germline assignment: CDR1 MNHNS and CDR2 SASEGT. This CDR3 spans 14 amino acids. CDR3 sequence: CASSEGQGAIGYTF. The CDR3 nucleotides are TGTGCCAGCAGTGAAGGACAGGGGGCGATTGGCTACACCTTC.

This clone was observed a few times. The chain couples TRBV7-2 to TRBJ1-1; weak D call: TRBD1 (5 bases). Germline loops: CDR1 SGHTA, CDR2 FQGNSA. The CDR3 totals 14 residues. Trimming took 7 bases from V and 4 from J, leaving 16 bases between them. The chain's CDR3 is CASIPNRGITEAFF. The CDR3 coding sequence is TGTGCCAGCATTCCCAATCGGGGGATCACTGAAGCTTTCTTT.

The chain employs TRBV7-9 and TRBJ2-2, with D uncertain. This CDR3 is built from 14 residues. Per germline, CDR1 SEHNR and CDR2 FQNEAQ (reference sequence). Deletions cut 3 bases from V and 6 bases from J, with 11 bases between. CDR3 in DNA: TGTGCCAGCAGCTTCTTTTCAGTTTCCGGGGAGCTGTTTTTT. Translation: CASSFFSVSGELFF. The variable domain in full, with the rest retrieved from reference TRBV7-9 and TRBJ2-2, is DTGVSQNPRHKITKRGQNVTFRCDPISEHNRLYWYRQTLGQGPEFLTYFQNEAQLEKSRLLSDRFSAERPKGSFSTLEIQRTEQGDSAMYLCASSFFSVSGELFFGEGSRLTVL.

This clone showed up just a few times. V and J are TRBV3-1 (or the pseudogene TRBV3-2) and TRBJ1-4, with 8 bases that match TRBD1. In germline, CDR1 is LGHDT, CDR2 YNNKEL (reference sequence). After removal of 4 bases from V and 8 bases from J, the junction contained 9 bases not matched to a gene. The CDR3 extends over 15 amino acids. In DNA form, the CDR3 reads TGTGCCAGCAGCCTGCATCCGGGACAGGAAGAAAAACTGTTTTTT. Amino acids: CASSLHPGQEEKLFF.

This clone was found once. V is TRBV15 and J is TRBJ2-6, with 7 bases matching TRBD1. The CDR3 is 17 residues long. V shed 9 bases, J shed 0 bases, and the junction held 11 bases outside the gene matches. The germline V gene has CDR1 LNHNV and CDR2 YYDKDF (reference sequence). CDR3 residues: CATNRGGLNSGANVLTF. Written as DNA, the CDR3 is TGTGCCACTAACAGGGGTGGGCTTAACTCTGGGGCCAACGTCCTGACTTTC.

V and J are TRBV7-8 and TRBJ2-7; maybe TRBD2 (5 bases). This CDR3 comprises 15 residues. V shed 6 bases and J shed 3 bases, with 18 bases lying between them. Per germline, CDR1 SGHVS and CDR2 FQNEAQ. The CDR3 DNA reads as TGTGCCAGCAGTCACCGGGCCCCCCGGGACTACGAGCAGTACTTC. Translation: CASSHRAPRDYEQYF.

This sequence joins TRBV19 and TRBJ1-1; no definite D call. This CDR3 is 13 amino acids long. CDR1 is LNHDA, CDR2 SQIVND, per germline (reference sequence). V dropped 2 bases and J dropped 0 bases, with 4 bases sitting between them. The CDR3 DNA follows: TGTGCCAGTAGTATATCAGTGAACACTGAAGCTTTCTTT. As protein: CASSISVNTEAFF.

V and J are TRBV6-5 and TRBJ1-1; D is unclear. CDR3 size: 11 residues. The germline V and J ends were trimmed by 5 bases and 9 bases, with 10 bases remaining between them. Germline assignment: CDR1 MNHEY and CDR2 SVGAGI. CDR3 region: CASSQVGKAFF. The CDR3 DNA reads TGTGCCAGCAGTCAGGTCGGGAAAGCTTTCTTT.

Concerning this clone itself: The junction shows a germline mismatch at one end, possibly a read error. CDR3 amino acids: CASSPQGGDTGELFF. CDR3 coding DNA: TGTGCTAGCAGCCCCCAGGGAGGGGACACCGGGGAGCTGTTTTTT. This chain joins TRBV7-7 and TRBJ2-2; TRBD2 matches at 7 bases. CDR3 length: 15 amino acids. Germline V gene lookup returns CDR1 SSHAT and CDR2 FNYEAQ (reference sequence).

The chain couples TRBV5-1 to TRBJ1-5, with 7 nucleotides matching TRBD1. This CDR3 region has 15 residues. Germline CDR1 and CDR2: SGHRS and YFSETQ. Trimming cost V 4 bases and J 5 bases; bases outside gene matches: 9. The CDR3: CASSPWTGGDQPQHF. The CDR3 DNA reads TGCGCCAGCAGCCCGTGGACAGGCGGCGATCAGCCCCAGCATTTT.

This clone was counted a few times. This chain joins TRBV6-6 and TRBJ1-1; no clear D. The CDR3 length is 15 residues. Trimming cost V 2 bases and J 1 base, with 11 bases left between them. Per germline, CDR1 MNHNY and CDR2 SVGAGI (reference sequence). The CDR3 protein is CASSYGGRRNTEAFF. DNA of the CDR3: TGTGCCAGCAGTTACGGTGGGAGACGGAACACTGAAGCTTTCTTT.

The chain is built from TRBV7-9 and TRBJ2-1; 8 bases are shared with TRBD2. Germline V CDR1 and CDR2: SEHNR, FQNEAQ (reference sequence). The CDR3 runs 13 residues. After removal of 5 bases from V and 7 bases from J, the junction contained 4 bases not matched to a gene. The CDR3 here is CASSLIAGNEQFF. The CDR3 coding sequence is TGTGCCAGCAGCCTAATAGCGGGAAATGAGCAGTTCTTC.

The V call is TRBV4-1, the J call TRBJ1-4; 8 bases fit TRBD1. Looked up from germline, CDR1 is MGHRA and CDR2 is YSYEKL. The V segment lost 4 bases and the J segment 3 bases; nucleotides outside the gene matches: 4. The CDR3 contains 15 residues. In DNA form, the CDR3 reads TGCGCCAGCAGCCGAGCGGGACAGGCTAATGAAAAACTGTTTTTT. It yields the protein CASSRAGQANEKLFF.

V and J are TRBV12-3 or TRBV12-4 and TRBJ2-7; D is undetermined. This CDR3 contains 12 residues. The V end was cut by 4 bases, the J end by 4 bases, with 8 bases between. The CDR3: CASSSAGYEQYF. Here the CDR3 DNA reads TGTGCCAGCAGTTCCGCAGGATACGAGCAGTACTTC.

The chain is built from TRBV19 and TRBJ1-4; TRBD1 matches 12 bases. Germline assignment: CDR1 LNHDA and CDR2 SQIVND (reference sequence). Trimming took 7 bases from V and 12 from J; bases not matched to a gene: 21. The CDR3 is 18 residues long. CDR3 residues: CASTLLAGQGARRMELFF. The CDR3 coding sequence is TGTGCCAGTACCCTTCTTGCGGGACAGGGGGCGCGTAGGATGGAACTGTTTTTT.

The CDR3 is CASSKATGTGNSPLHF. The DNA of the CDR3 is TGTGCCAGCAGCAAAGCAACAGGGACGGGAAATTCACCCCTCCACTTT. The chain links TRBV9 to TRBJ1-6; possible D gene TRBD1, 6 bases. V lost 4 bases and J 7 bases, leaving 18 bases between the germline ends. This CDR3 is built from 16 residues. Germline CDR1 and CDR2: SGDLS and YYNGEE.

The V call is TRBV9, the J call TRBJ1-2, with 7 bases matching TRBD1. The CDR3 extends over 13 amino acids. Germline CDR1 is SGDLS and CDR2 is YYNGEE. Unmatched junction bases numbered 2, after V lost 0 bases and J lost 6 bases. The CDR3 coding sequence is TGTGCCAGCAGCGTAGTAGGGGGCGATGGCTACACCTTC. As protein: CASSVVGGDGYTF.

This chain uses TRBV7-2 with TRBJ2-5; D perhaps matches TRBD2 (5 bases). V dropped 2 bases and J dropped 1 base, with 8 bases sitting between them. CDR3 size: 14 residues. In germline, CDR1 is SGHTA, CDR2 FQGNSA. The CDR3 region has the DNA TGTGCCAGCAGCTTACCGGGGATCCAAGAGACCCAGTACTTC. The encoded protein is CASSLPGIQETQYF.

This clone was counted only a few times. The chain carries TRBV5-1 and TRBJ1-6; D gene unclear. The CDR3 has 16 amino acids. V shed 4 bases and J shed 8 bases, with 19 bases lying between them. Germline values: CDR1 SGHRS, CDR2 YFSETQ. This CDR3 reads CASSNQDREVDSPLHF. CDR3 nucleotides: TGCGCCAGCAGCAATCAAGACCGGGAGGTTGATTCACCCCTCCACTTT.

This chain uses TRBV6-2 or TRBV6-3 with TRBJ2-5; TRBD2 aligns across 9 bases. Germline V gene data show CDR1 as MNHEY and CDR2 as SVGEGT. The V gene end was trimmed by 2 bases and the J gene end by 9 bases; junction bases not matched to a gene: 10. The CDR3 length is 15 residues. The CDR3 sequence: CASSYHTSGRESQYF. The CDR3 region has the DNA TGTGCCAGCAGTTACCATACTAGCGGGCGGGAATCCCAGTACTTC.

The genes are TRBV5-1 and TRBJ2-1, with D possibly TRBD2 on 6 matching bases. Germline CDR1 and CDR2: SGHRS and YFSETQ. The ends were cut back, 4 bases at V and 8 bases at J, with 28 bases in the middle. This CDR3 contains 18 residues. For the CDR3, the DNA is TGCGCCAGCAGCCAAACCCGGGGCGCGTTTTCACCGGGGGATGAGCAGTTCTTC. It yields the protein CASSQTRGAFSPGDEQFF.

The rearrangement joins TRBV30 to TRBJ1-2; weak D call: TRBD1 (5 bases). There are 13 residues in the CDR3. V shed 0 bases and J shed 7 bases, with 12 bases lying between them. Germline V gene lookup returns CDR1 GTSNPN and CDR2 SVGIG (reference sequence). The CDR3 DNA is TGTGCCTGGAGTGTCGCCAGGGTATCTGGCTACACCTTC. It is translated as CAWSVARVSGYTF. Together with reference TRBV30 and TRBJ1-2, the CDR3 gives the full variable domain: SQTIHQWPATLVQPVGSPLSLECTVEGTSNPNLYWYRQAAGRGLQLLFYSVGIGQISSEVPQNLSASRPQDRQFILSSKKLLLSDSGFYLCAWSVARVSGYTFGSGTRLTVV.